Listed here are 10 T cell receptor beta chains from one sample, sequenced in a study of graft-versus-host responses after intestinal transplantation (dated by TCRdb to about 2021). Explained via the paper, the time point label denotes: cells obtained before transplantation from donor or recipient. Library generation was performed with the immunoSEQ multiplex PCR assay. TCRdb took this table from immuneACCESS and kept in-frame rearrangements with V and J called. Such tables lack part of the clones; where checked against another copy, unresolved V genes explain under half of the gap, and the rest is unexplained. This sample holds about 90,000 clones; around 93% were observed only once. Less than 1.5% of the sample goes to the ten largest clones. Their specific antigens are unknown. The sample in question was unstimulated CD8+ T cells sorted from spleen or lymph node cells, obtained before transplant. The origin of the receptors is a human donor who was the organ donor for an intestinal transplant.

This clone was seen once. This rearrangement joins TRBV21-1 to TRBJ2-7; the DNA was not compared with TRBD2, the D call given in the table. TRBV21-1 constitutes a pseudogene. CDR3 length: 17 residues. CDR3 residues: CASSKALKAGGPYEQYF. CDR3 in DNA: TGTGCCAGCAGCAAAGCGTTAAAAGCGGGAGGGCCCTACGAGCAGTACTTC.

The CDR3 is CASSLGTSPYEQYF. DNA of the CDR3: TGTGCCAGCAGCTTAGGGACTAGCCCCTACGAGCAGTACTTC. The chain is built from TRBV7-2 and TRBJ2-7; 8 bases map to TRBD2. CDR1 SGHTA and CDR2 FQGNSA come from the germline V gene. The J segment lost 2 bases and the V segment lost 1 base, leaving 1 base of the junction unmatched. The CDR3 covers 14 residues.

This chain joins TRBV27 and TRBJ1-2, with 9 bases lining up with TRBD1. V dropped 8 bases and J dropped 1; count of bases not matched to a gene: 8. Germline assignment: CDR1 MNHEY and CDR2 SMNVEV (reference sequence). The length of the CDR3 is 15 residues. The CDR3 here is CASGLTGGVNYGYTF. CDR3 in DNA: TGTGCCAGCGGGCTGACAGGGGGAGTTAACTATGGCTACACCTTC.

This chain uses TRBV14 with TRBJ2-2, with D perhaps matching TRBD2 (5 bases). Trimming shortened V by 0 bases and J by 1 base, and 9 bases separated the two germline ends. The V gene's germline CDR1 is SGHDN and CDR2 FVKESK. CDR3 length: 16 residues. CDR3 DNA: TGTGCCAGCAGCCAAGATCCAGCGGAGAACACCGGGGAGCTGTTTTTT. It yields the protein CASSQDPAENTGELFF. Variable domain in full (rest from reference TRBV14 and TRBJ2-2): EAGVTQFPSHSVIEKGQTVTLRCDPISGHDNLYWYRRVMGKEIKFLLHFVKESKQDESGMPNNRFLAERTGGTYSTLKVQPAELEDSGVYFCASSQDPAENTGELFFGEGSRLTVL.

The chain joins TRBV10-2 to TRBJ2-5; no clear D gene. The V end lost 1 base, the J end lost 5 bases, and 8 bases lay between the germline ends. The germline V gene has CDR1 WSHSY and CDR2 SAAADI. This CDR3 comprises 13 residues. The CDR3 sequence is CASSEFLFETQYF. The CDR3 bases are TGCGCCAGCAGTGAGTTCCTATTCGAGACCCAGTACTTC.

In its sample, this clone was seen once. The chain uses TRBV27 and TRBJ2-7; 14 bases align to TRBD2. V lost 5 bases and J lost 4; bases outside the gene matches: 10. CDR1 is MNHEY and CDR2 is SMNVEV in the germline V gene (reference sequence). This CDR3 contains 17 residues. CDR3 loop: CASSPGLAGVGCYEQYF. DNA of the CDR3: TGTGCCAGCAGTCCGGGACTAGCGGGAGTAGGTTGTTACGAGCAGTACTTC.

V is TRBV9 and J is TRBJ1-1; a possible D gene is TRBD1 (5 bases). The CDR3 runs 15 residues. Trimming left V 4 bases short and J 2 bases short, with 15 bases between. Germline V gene lookup returns CDR1 SGDLS and CDR2 YYNGEE. This CDR3 reads CASSSQGQGNTEAFF. The CDR3 DNA is TGTGCCAGCAGCTCCCAGGGTCAGGGAAACACTGAAGCTTTCTTT.

The gene calls are TRBV27 and TRBJ2-7; 8 positions agree with TRBD2. The CDR3 runs to 15 residues. V lost 5 bases to trimming and J lost 3 bases; unmatched junction nucleotides: 9. Per germline, CDR1 MNHEY and CDR2 SMNVEV (reference sequence). CDR3 amino acids: CASSITSGMNYEQYF. The CDR3 DNA is TGTGCCAGCAGTATTACTAGCGGAATGAACTACGAGCAGTACTTC.

CDR3 sequence: CSVEGRVVGELFF. CDR3 DNA: TGCAGCGTTGAGGGCAGGGTGGTCGGGGAGCTGTTTTTT. The chain is built from TRBV29-1 and TRBJ2-2; D is perhaps TRBD1 (5 bases). This CDR3 spans 13 amino acids. Looked up from germline, CDR1 is SQVTM and CDR2 is ANQGSEA. V lost 3 bases and J 7 bases, leaving 12 bases between the germline ends.

The CDR3 sequence: CASTITGGDRNEQFF. In DNA form, the CDR3 reads TGTGCCAGTACCATAACCGGGGGGGATAGAAATGAGCAGTTCTTC. The chain is built from TRBV19 and TRBJ2-1, with TRBD2 matching over 8 bases. The CDR3 runs to 15 residues. The J segment lost 7 bases and the V segment lost 7 bases, leaving 12 bases of the junction unmatched. Per the germline V gene, CDR1 is LNHDA and CDR2 is SQIVND (reference sequence).